This entry lists 20 T cell receptor beta chains sequenced from one sample in a study of identical twins. TCRdb reanalysed the 5' RACE reads using MiXCR and keeps one entry per CDR3 protein. Among under 350,000 distinct CDR3 sequences listed, roughly 10% were seen once. The sample was also linked to a second study, of yellow fever vaccine responses in identical twins.

The sample was CD8+ T cells sorted from blood. Every receptor here comes from a woman under 30 in good health.

This clonotype occurred a few times. The chain combines TRBV28 with TRBJ2-3; 7 nucleotides agree with TRBD2. CDR1 MDHEN and CDR2 SYDVKM come from the germline V gene. V was pared by 7 bases and J by 0 bases, with 4 bases of the junction left unmatched. The CDR3 runs to 14 residues. CDR3 amino acids: CASIQRDSTDTQYF. CDR3 DNA sequence: TGTGCCAGCATTCAGCGGGATAGCACAGATACGCAGTATTTT. The whole variable domain, filled in from reference TRBV28 and TRBJ2-3, reads DVKVTQSSRYLVKRTGEKVFLECVQDMDHENMFWYRQDPGLGLRLIYFSYDVKMKEKGDIPEGYSVSREKKERFSLILESASTNQTSMYLCASIQRDSTDTQYFGPGTRLTVL.

This clonotype showed up just a few times. This rearrangement joins TRBV2 to TRBJ2-3; D might be TRBD1 (8 bases). CDR1 SNHLY and CDR2 FYNNEI come from the germline V gene. This CDR3 is 17 amino acids long. V was pared by 2 bases and J by 4 bases, with 19 bases between. The CDR3 here is CASSEWGGDRQADTQYF. CDR3 in DNA: TGTGCCAGCAGTGAATGGGGAGGGGACAGGCAGGCAGATACGCAGTATTTT. Full variable domain (outside the CDR3, taken from reference TRBV2 and TRBJ2-3): EPEVTQTPSHQVTQMGQEVILRCVPISNHLYFYWYRQILGQKVEFLVSFYNNEISEKSEIFDDQFSVERPDGSNFTLKIRSTKLEDSAMYFCASSEWGGDRQADTQYFGPGTRLTVL.

This clonotype was seen only a few times. The CDR3 is CSAERQSYNEQFF. The CDR3 DNA sequence: TGCAGTGCAGAAAGACAGTCCTACAATGAGCAGTTCTTC. The gene calls are TRBV20-1 and TRBJ2-1; D perhaps matches TRBD1 (5 bases). Germline V CDR1 and CDR2: DFQATT, SNEGSKA (reference sequence). The V end lost 6 bases, the J end lost 1 base, and 10 bases lay between the germline ends. There are 13 residues in the CDR3.

This chain connects TRBV5-6 to TRBJ2-1; 7 nucleotides line up with TRBD1. The germline V gene has CDR1 SGHDT and CDR2 YYEEEE. Losses at the gene ends were 4 bases for V and 10 bases for J; bases not matched to a gene: 5. The CDR3 length is 12 residues. The CDR3 spells CASSRDSGEQFF. In nucleotides, the CDR3 is TGTGCCAGCAGCCGGGACAGTGGGGAGCAGTTCTTC.

Many counts were recorded for this clonotype. The rearrangement joins TRBV10-2 to TRBJ2-2; 13 bases map to TRBD2. CDR3 size: 16 residues. Per germline, CDR1 WSHSY and CDR2 SAAADI. Unmatched junction bases numbered 8, after V lost 8 bases and J lost 5 bases. The CDR3 DNA reads as TGCGCCAGCCTTGGACTAGCGGGAGTCCCAACCGGGGAGCTGTTTTTT. Translating gives CASLGLAGVPTGELFF.

This clonotype was counted many times. This chain connects TRBV4-3 to TRBJ2-7; 10 nucleotides agree with TRBD1. The CDR3 has 14 amino acids. After removal of 5 bases from V and 5 bases from J, the junction contained 6 bases not matched to a gene. In germline, CDR1 is LGHNA, CDR2 YSLEER. CDR3 amino acids: CASSYRQGANEQYF. Written as DNA, the CDR3 is TGCGCCAGCAGCTACCGACAGGGGGCAAACGAGCAGTACTTC.

This clonotype was seen a handful of times. The chain has TRBV11-2 and TRBJ2-7, with no clear D. This CDR3 contains 12 residues. The germline V gene encodes CDR1 SGHAT and CDR2 FQNNGV. Deletions cut 1 base from V and 5 bases from J, with 6 bases between. The CDR3 bases are TGTGCCAGCAGCTTAGCAAACGACGAGCAGTACTTC. Translation gives CASSLANDEQYF.

This clonotype was seen a handful of times. The genes are TRBV20-1 and TRBJ2-7; no firm D call. The CDR3 loop spans 15 amino acids. Germline V gene data show CDR1 as DFQATT and CDR2 as SNEGSKA (reference sequence). Trimming took 0 bases from V and 2 from J, leaving 14 bases between them. CDR3 region: CSARDMNGPPYEQYF. CDR3 nucleotide sequence: TGCAGTGCTAGAGATATGAACGGGCCTCCCTACGAGCAGTACTTC.

This clonotype was detected a few times. This chain uses TRBV9 with TRBJ2-7; D not resolved. Looked up from germline, CDR1 is SGDLS and CDR2 is YYNGEE. The CDR3 consists of 14 residues. Trimming shortened V by 0 bases and J by 0 bases, and 7 bases separated the two germline ends. The CDR3 here is CASSVEGNSYEQYF. CDR3 in DNA: TGTGCCAGCAGCGTAGAAGGAAACTCCTACGAGCAGTACTTC.

The chain links TRBV24-1 to TRBJ2-1; TRBD1 aligns across 10 bases. Per the germline V gene, CDR1 is KGHDR and CDR2 is SFDVKD. V gave up 5 bases and J gave up 5 bases; unmatched junction bases: 5. The CDR3 runs to 15 residues. In DNA, the CDR3 is TGTGCCACCAGTGGGGGACAGGGGAGAGACAATGAGCAGTTCTTC. This sequence encodes CATSGGQGRDNEQFF.

The chain carries TRBV10-3 and TRBJ2-3, with 9 positions matching TRBD1. This CDR3 is 13 amino acids long. Germline V gene lookup returns CDR1 ENHRY and CDR2 SYGVKD. The V segment lost 8 bases and the J segment 4 bases; nucleotides outside the gene matches: 4. CDR3 sequence: CAIEDRGADTQYF. CDR3 nucleotides: TGTGCCATCGAGGACAGGGGCGCAGATACGCAGTATTTT.

This clonotype appeared many times. The chain carries TRBV9 and TRBJ2-2; 13 positions agree with TRBD2. The CDR3 has 18 amino acids. V lost 3 bases to trimming and J lost 3 bases; unmatched junction nucleotides: 8. Germline V gives CDR1 SGDLS, CDR2 YYNGEE. The CDR3 reads CASSGGPTSGRDTGELFF. Written as DNA, the CDR3 is TGTGCCAGCAGCGGAGGGCCCACTAGCGGGAGGGACACCGGGGAGCTGTTTTTT.

This clonotype was observed a handful of times. The rearrangement joins TRBV28 to TRBJ2-5; unclear D gene. Trimming removed 5 bases at V and 3 bases at J, with 19 bases between. The CDR3 loop spans 16 amino acids. The germline V gene encodes CDR1 MDHEN and CDR2 SYDVKM. CDR3 nucleotides: TGTGCCAGCAGTCGGTCTGCGGTCCCCTGGGAAGAGACCCAGTACTTC. This sequence encodes CASSRSAVPWEETQYF.

The chain uses TRBV6-1 and TRBJ2-1; 10 bases match TRBD2. This CDR3 contains 14 residues. J lost 7 bases, V lost 8 bases, and 8 bases had no gene match. Per germline, CDR1 MNHNS and CDR2 SASEGT. The CDR3 region is CASQGASGGNEQFF. The CDR3 nucleotides are TGTGCCAGCCAAGGGGCTAGCGGGGGTAATGAGCAGTTCTTC.

This clonotype was detected many times. The chain couples TRBV28 to TRBJ2-3; D uncertain. V was cut by 4 bases and J by 4 bases, with 12 bases left in between. Per germline, CDR1 MDHEN and CDR2 SYDVKM. The CDR3 loop spans 14 amino acids. CDR3: CASSYTLVPDTQYF. DNA of the CDR3: TGTGCCAGCAGTTACACATTGGTTCCAGATACGCAGTATTTT.

The gene calls are TRBV9 and TRBJ2-3; possibly TRBD1 for D (7 bases). Germline V gene sequence: CDR1 SGDLS, CDR2 YYNGEE. The V and J ends lost 3 bases and 6 bases respectively, with 11 bases between them. This CDR3 spans 13 amino acids. Here the CDR3 reads CASSGQGGDTQYF. In nucleotides, the CDR3 is TGTGCCAGCAGCGGACAGGGAGGCGATACGCAGTATTTT.

This clonotype has a count of ten or more. This chain joins TRBV28 and TRBJ2-7; D is ambiguous. Looked up from germline, CDR1 is MDHEN and CDR2 is SYDVKM. V lost 3 bases to trimming and J lost 7 bases, with 19 bases between them. This CDR3 region has 15 residues. The CDR3 loop is CASSFLRQATGEQYF. CDR3 sequence (DNA): TGTGCCAGCAGTTTTTTAAGGCAAGCTACCGGGGAGCAGTACTTC.

The sample holds a few counts of this clonotype. The V gene is TRBV3-1, the J gene TRBJ2-3; no definite D call. The CDR3 runs 15 residues. CDR1 is LGHDT and CDR2 is YNNKEL in the germline V gene (reference sequence). V was trimmed by 0 bases and J by 4 bases, leaving 11 bases between them. The CDR3 spells CASSQEGKGSDTQYF. CDR3 nucleotides: TGTGCCAGCAGCCAAGAAGGGAAAGGCTCAGATACGCAGTATTTT.

This clonotype was observed many times. This chain links TRBV6-2 or TRBV6-3 with TRBJ2-7; 8 positions agree with TRBD2. Germline V gene sequence: CDR1 MNHEY, CDR2 SVGEGT. The trim removed 0 bases at V and 2 bases at J, leaving 3 bases unmatched. The CDR3 spans 15 residues. The CDR3 DNA reads as TGTGCCAGCAGTTACTCGCCGGGGGGGGCCTACGAGCAGTACTTC. It is translated as CASSYSPGGAYEQYF.

This clonotype has a handful of counts. The rearrangement uses TRBV20-1 and TRBJ2-1; D call uncertain. The CDR3 sequence is 17 residues long. Germline loops: CDR1 DFQATT, CDR2 SNEGSKA (reference sequence). The V end lost 1 base, the J end lost 7 bases, and 23 bases lay between the germline ends. The CDR3 spells CSARGREVVVYLNEQFF. As DNA, the CDR3 is TGCAGTGCTAGAGGCCGAGAAGTCGTAGTTTATTTGAATGAGCAGTTCTTC.